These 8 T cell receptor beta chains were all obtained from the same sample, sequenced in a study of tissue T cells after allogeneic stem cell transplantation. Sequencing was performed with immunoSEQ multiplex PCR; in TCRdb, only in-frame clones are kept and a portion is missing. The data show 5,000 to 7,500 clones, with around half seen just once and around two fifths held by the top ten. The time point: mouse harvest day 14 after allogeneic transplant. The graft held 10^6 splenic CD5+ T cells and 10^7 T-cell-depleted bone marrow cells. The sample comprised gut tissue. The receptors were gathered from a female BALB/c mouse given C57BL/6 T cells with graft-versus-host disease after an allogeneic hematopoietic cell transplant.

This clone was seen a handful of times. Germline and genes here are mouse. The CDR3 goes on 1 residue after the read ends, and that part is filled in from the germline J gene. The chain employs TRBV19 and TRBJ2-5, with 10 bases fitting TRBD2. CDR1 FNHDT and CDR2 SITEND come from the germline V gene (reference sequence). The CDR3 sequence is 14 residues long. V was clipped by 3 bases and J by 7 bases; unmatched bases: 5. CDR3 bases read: TGTGCCAGCAGTACCGGGACTGGGGTTAACACCCAGTAC. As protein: CASSTGTGVNTQY. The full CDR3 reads CASSTGTGVNTQYF.

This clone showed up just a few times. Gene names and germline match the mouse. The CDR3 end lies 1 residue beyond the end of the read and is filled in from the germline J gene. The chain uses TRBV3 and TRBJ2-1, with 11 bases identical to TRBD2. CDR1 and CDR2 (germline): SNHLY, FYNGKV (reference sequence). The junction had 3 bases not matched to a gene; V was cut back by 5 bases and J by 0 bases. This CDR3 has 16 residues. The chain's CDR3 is CASSRTGGHNYAEQFF. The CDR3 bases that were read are TGTGCCAGCAGCCGGACTGGGGGGCATAACTATGCTGAGCAGTTC. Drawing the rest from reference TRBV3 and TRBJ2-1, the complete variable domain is GPKVLQIPSHQIIDMGQMVTLNCDPVSNHLYFYWYKQILGQQMEFLVNFYNGKVMEKSKLFKDQFSVERPDGSYFTLKIQPTALEDSAVYFCASSRTGGHNYAEQFFGPGTRLTVL.

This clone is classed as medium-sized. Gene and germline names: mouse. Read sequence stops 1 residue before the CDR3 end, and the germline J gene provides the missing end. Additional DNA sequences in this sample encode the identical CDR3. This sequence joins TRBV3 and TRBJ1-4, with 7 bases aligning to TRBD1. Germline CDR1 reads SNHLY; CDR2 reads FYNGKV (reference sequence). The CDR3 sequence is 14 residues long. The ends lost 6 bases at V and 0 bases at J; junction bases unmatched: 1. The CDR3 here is CASSTGVSNERLFF. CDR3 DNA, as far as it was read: TGTGCCAGCAGTACAGGGGTTTCCAACGAAAGATTATTT. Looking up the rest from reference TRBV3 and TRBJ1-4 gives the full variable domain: GPKVLQIPSHQIIDMGQMVTLNCDPVSNHLYFYWYKQILGQQMEFLVNFYNGKVMEKSKLFKDQFSVERPDGSYFTLKIQPTALEDSAVYFCASSTGVSNERLFFGHGTKLSVL.

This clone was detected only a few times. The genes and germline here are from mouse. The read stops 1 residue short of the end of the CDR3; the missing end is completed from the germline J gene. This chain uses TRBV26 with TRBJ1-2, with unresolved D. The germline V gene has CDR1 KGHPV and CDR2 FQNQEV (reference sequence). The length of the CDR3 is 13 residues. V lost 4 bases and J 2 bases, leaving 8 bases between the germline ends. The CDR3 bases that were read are TGTGCCAGCAGTCCGGGCCCTAACTCCGACTACACC. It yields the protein CASSPGPNSDYT. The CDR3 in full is CASSPGPNSDYTF.

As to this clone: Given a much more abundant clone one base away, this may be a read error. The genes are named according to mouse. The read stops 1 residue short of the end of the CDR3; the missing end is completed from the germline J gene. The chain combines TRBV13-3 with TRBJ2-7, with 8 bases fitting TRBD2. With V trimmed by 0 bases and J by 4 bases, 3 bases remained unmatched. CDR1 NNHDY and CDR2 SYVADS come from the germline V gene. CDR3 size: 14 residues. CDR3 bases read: TGTGCCAGCAGTGATGGAGGACTGGGATATGAACAGTAC. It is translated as CASSDGGLGYEQY. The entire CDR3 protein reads CASSDGGLGYEQYF.

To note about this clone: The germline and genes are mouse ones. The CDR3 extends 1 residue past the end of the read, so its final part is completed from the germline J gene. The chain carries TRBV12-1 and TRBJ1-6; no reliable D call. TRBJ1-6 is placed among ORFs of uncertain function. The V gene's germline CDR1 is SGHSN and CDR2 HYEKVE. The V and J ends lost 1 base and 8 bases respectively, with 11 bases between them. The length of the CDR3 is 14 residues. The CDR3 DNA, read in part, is TGTGCCAGCTCTCTATGGGGTCGGGATTCGCCCCTCTAC. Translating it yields CASSLWGRDSPLY. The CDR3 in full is CASSLWGRDSPLYF.

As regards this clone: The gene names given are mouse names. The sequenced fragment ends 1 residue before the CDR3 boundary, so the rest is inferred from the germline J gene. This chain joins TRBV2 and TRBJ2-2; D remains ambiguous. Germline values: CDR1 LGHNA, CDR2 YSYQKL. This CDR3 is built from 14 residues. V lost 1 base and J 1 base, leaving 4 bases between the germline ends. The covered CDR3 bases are TGTGCCAGCAGCCAAGGGGGAAACACCGGGCAGCTCTAC. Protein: CASSQGGNTGQLY. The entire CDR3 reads CASSQGGNTGQLYF.

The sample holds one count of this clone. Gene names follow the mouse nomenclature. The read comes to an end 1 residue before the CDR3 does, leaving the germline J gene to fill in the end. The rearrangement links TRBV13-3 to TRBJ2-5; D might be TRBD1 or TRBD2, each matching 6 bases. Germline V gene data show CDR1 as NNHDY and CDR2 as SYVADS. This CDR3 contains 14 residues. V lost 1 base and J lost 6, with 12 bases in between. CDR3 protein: CASSDWGRKDTQYF. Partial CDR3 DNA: TGTGCCAGCAGTGATTGGGGGCGGAAGGACACCCAGTAC.